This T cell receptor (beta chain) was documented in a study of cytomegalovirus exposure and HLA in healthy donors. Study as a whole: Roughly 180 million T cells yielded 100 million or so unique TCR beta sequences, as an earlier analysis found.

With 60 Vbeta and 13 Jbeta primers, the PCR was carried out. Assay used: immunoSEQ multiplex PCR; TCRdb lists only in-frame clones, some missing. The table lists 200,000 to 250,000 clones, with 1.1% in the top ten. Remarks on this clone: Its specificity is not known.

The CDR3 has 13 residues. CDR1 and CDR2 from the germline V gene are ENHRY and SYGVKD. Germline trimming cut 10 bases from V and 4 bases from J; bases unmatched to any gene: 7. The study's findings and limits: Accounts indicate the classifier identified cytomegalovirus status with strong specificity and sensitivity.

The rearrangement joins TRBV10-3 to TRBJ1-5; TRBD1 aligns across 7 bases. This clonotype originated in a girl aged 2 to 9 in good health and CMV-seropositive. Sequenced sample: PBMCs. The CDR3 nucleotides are TGTGCCACGGCCGGGACAGCTAATCAGCCCCAGCATTTT. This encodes CATAGTANQPQHF.